This TCR beta chain was documented in a study of blood T cells in healthy people across ages. General study findings and limits: There was a strong correlation between TCR beta diversity and naive T cell percentage. Any changes in expanded clonotypes were possibly confounded, as donor CMV status remained unknown.

Isolation per sample recovered at least 6 million PBMCs. A J-beta primer mix and a sample-barcoded 5' primer were used in a second PCR of about 7 to 12 cycles. TCRdb reprocessed the 5' RACE reads with MiXCR, giving one entry per CDR3 protein. This sample has hundreds of thousands of distinct CDR3 sequences; roughly 40% occur once, and the top ten carry roughly 13%. Germline-derived CDR1 and CDR2 are DFQATT and SNEGSKA (reference sequence). This CDR3 has 14 residues. Deletions cut 6 bases from V and 3 bases from J, with 12 bases between. This clonotype showed up just a few times. What it binds is unknown.

The V and J genes are TRBV20-1 and TRBJ1-6, with D possibly matching TRBD1 (6 bases). The sequenced sample was blood. The receptor comes from a man aged 18 to 35 in good health. The CDR3 sequence is CSARRGDYNSPLHF. CDR3 nucleotides: TGCAGTGCCCGGAGGGGGGACTATAATTCACCCCTCCACTTT.